This record concerns one T cell receptor (beta chain) sequence. Its antigen remains unknown. This table comes from immunoSEQ multiplex PCR, and its TCRdb copy is limited to in-frame clones, with some not included. The profile shows about 32,000 clones, roughly 90% of them singletons. This specimen comes from a study of multiple sclerosis patients with progressive multifocal leukoencephalopathy. General study findings and limits: It is unclear whether the findings reflect JC virus infection or general immunocompromise. Clones expanded at PML were already present before and during natalizumab.

Described time point: time of PML onset. Natalizumab-treated patients developed PML between roughly 16 and 60 months into natalizumab therapy. At PML onset, T3 blood samples were taken. The CDR3 runs to 16 residues. Germline loops: CDR1 LNHDA, CDR2 SQIVND (reference sequence). Trimming removed 3 bases from V and 5 bases from J, with 19 bases in between. The sequence derives from a woman aged 40 to 50 with progressive multifocal leukoencephalopathy. Sequences were derived from PBMCs, sampled from a patient treated with natalizumab. The chain links TRBV19 to TRBJ1-2; weak D call: TRBD1 (5 bases). The CDR3 coding sequence is TGTGCCAGTAGTATCCTCTGGACGGAGAGGGGATATGGCTACACCTTC. Translated, it gives CASSILWTERGYGYTF.